One and the same sample provided the 32 T cell receptor beta chains below, sequenced in a study of prognosis after radiotherapy for stage I lung cancer. Starting from genomic DNA, TCR beta CDR3 was amplified through two-round multiplex PCR. Round one of PCR was performed, and it used primers specific to each TRBV and TRBJ gene. TCRdb itself ran the multiplex PCR reads through MiXCR, one entry per CDR3 protein. This repertoire shows over 10,000 distinct CDR3 sequences, roughly 50% found once; its top ten account for around 30%. The sample in question was PBMCs, obtained before or after stereotactic body radiation therapy (not recorded which). The receptors derive from a donor over 45 with non-small cell lung cancer.

This clonotype is medium-sized by share. The chain uses TRBV20-1 and TRBJ2-1, with unresolved D. CDR3 length: 12 amino acids. V shed 3 bases and J shed 5 bases, with 8 bases lying between them. The germline gives CDR1 DFQATT, CDR2 SNEGSKA (reference sequence). CDR3 in amino acids: CSASRSDNEQFF. CDR3 nucleotide sequence: TGCAGTGCTAGTCGGTCCGACAATGAGCAGTTCTTC.

This clonotype was detected ten times or more. The V gene is TRBV15, the J gene TRBJ2-5, with TRBD2 identical over 7 bases. Germline V CDR1 and CDR2: LNHNV, YYDKDF (reference sequence). Germline trimming cut 4 bases from V and 5 bases from J; bases unmatched to any gene: 4. The CDR3 is 13 residues long. CDR3 nucleotides: TGTGCCACCAGCACAGTCGGGGGGGAGACCCAGTACTTC. The encoded protein is CATSTVGGETQYF. Complete variable domain (other parts from reference TRBV15 and TRBJ2-5): DAMVIQNPRYQVTQFGKPVTLSCSQTLNHNVMYWYQQKSSQAPKLLFHYYDKDFNNEADTPDNFQSRRPNTSFCFLDIRSPGLGDTAMYLCATSTVGGETQYFGPGTRLLVL.

This clonotype is labeled as medium-sized. This rearrangement joins TRBV5-1 to TRBJ2-1; D call uncertain. Germline V gene sequence: CDR1 SGHRS, CDR2 YFSETQ. This CDR3 is built from 12 residues. Trimming left V 4 bases short and J 6 bases short, with 8 bases between. The CDR3 DNA reads TGCGCCAGCAGCCTCCCTAGCAATGAGCAGTTCTTC. As protein: CASSLPSNEQFF. Full variable domain (remainder filled in from reference TRBV5-1 and TRBJ2-1): KAGVTQTPRYLIKTRGQQVTLSCSPISGHRSVSWYQQTPGQGLQFLFEYFSETQRNKGNFPGRFSGRQFSNSRSEMNVSTLELGDSALYLCASSLPSNEQFFGPGTRLTVL.

The V and J genes are TRBV12-3 or TRBV12-4 and TRBJ1-1; D call uncertain. V lost 2 bases to trimming and J lost 1 base, with 8 bases between them. This CDR3 comprises 14 residues. CDR3 in amino acids: CASSLRSPNTEAFF. DNA of the CDR3: TGTGCCAGCAGTTTACGCAGTCCGAACACTGAAGCTTTCTTT.

Remarks on this clonotype: Sequence at one end of the junction differs from germline and may be a read error. The chain joins TRBV6-5 to TRBJ2-2; 9 bases match TRBD2. The CDR3 is 17 residues long. Germline CDR1 MNHEY, CDR2 SVGAGI. CDR3 sequence: CASSYLGTSTCTGELFF. The DNA of the CDR3 is TGTGCCAGCAGTTACTTAGGGACTAGCACGTGCACCGGTGAGCTGTTTTTT.

This clonotype is labeled medium-sized. The chain uses TRBV28 and TRBJ1-2, with D unclear. The CDR3 has 13 amino acids. Trimming took off 4 bases at V and 8 bases at J, with 14 bases between the two ends. CDR1 is MDHEN and CDR2 is SYDVKM in the germline V gene. CDR3 DNA sequence: TGTGCCAGCAGTTCCTCTAAGGCCTGGGGCTACACCTTC. This sequence encodes CASSSSKAWGYTF.

This chain uses TRBV20-1 with TRBJ2-7; the D gene is possibly TRBD1 (6 bases). The V end lost 6 bases, the J end lost 3 bases, and 18 bases lay between the germline ends. Germline CDR1 reads DFQATT; CDR2 reads SNEGSKA (reference sequence). CDR3 size: 14 residues. CDR3 DNA: TGCAGTGCCGAAAGACTGACAGGCGACTACGAGCAGTACTTC. This codes for CSAERLTGDYEQYF.

There are many counts of this clonotype. The chain uses TRBV3-2 and TRBJ2-7; the DNA was not used to check the table's D call, TRBD2. TRBV3-2 is given as a pseudogene. This CDR3 region has 17 residues. The CDR3 region is CASSQDRSELGTYEQYF. The CDR3 region has the DNA TGTGCCAGCAGCCAAGACAGGAGCGAACTAGGGACCTACGAGCAGTACTTC.

The J gene is TRBJ1-4, the V gene TRBV19; D may be TRBD1 (5 bases). The CDR3 extends over 15 amino acids. Per germline, CDR1 LNHDA and CDR2 SQIVND (reference sequence). Trimming stripped 10 bases from V and 10 bases from J, with 25 bases between. The CDR3 coding sequence is TGTGCCAACCAAACTGTGACAGAAGATATTGGAAAACTGTTTTTT. Protein sequence: CANQTVTEDIGKLFF.

This clonotype was recorded many times. The chain uses TRBV5-5 and TRBJ2-3; 10 bases match TRBD2. Looked up from germline, CDR1 is SGHKS and CDR2 is YYEKEE (reference sequence). The V segment lost 2 bases and the J segment 6 bases; nucleotides outside the gene matches: 6. CDR3 size: 15 residues. CDR3 DNA: TGTGCCAGCAGCTTAGTAGCTAGCGGGAGTGATACGCAGTATTTT. This codes for CASSLVASGSDTQYF.

In this sample, this clonotype turned up once. J is TRBJ2-7 and V is TRBV3-1; TRBD2 matches 13 bases. This CDR3 is 16 amino acids long. Germline CDR1 and CDR2: LGHDT and YNNKEL (reference sequence). Trimming removed 1 base from V and 2 bases from J; junction bases left unmatched: 2. The CDR3 spells CASSQGTSGRAYEQYF. As DNA, the CDR3 is TGTGCCAGCAGCCAAGGTACTAGCGGGAGGGCCTACGAGCAGTACTTC.

This clonotype was counted only a few times. The rearrangement joins TRBV11-2 to TRBJ2-1, with TRBD1 matching over 8 bases. V lost 1 base to trimming and J lost 13 bases; unmatched junction nucleotides: 6. Germline CDR1 and CDR2: SGHAT and FQNNGV. This CDR3 is built from 13 residues. The CDR3 here is CASSLVQGAEQFF. CDR3 nucleotides: TGTGCCAGCAGCTTAGTCCAGGGGGCAGAACAGTTCTTC.

This clonotype has ten or more counts. V gene TRBV10-3 combines with J gene TRBJ2-2; D is undetermined. Germline V gene lookup returns CDR1 ENHRY and CDR2 SYGVKD. The V gene lost 6 bases and the J gene lost 1 base, with 9 bases spanning the gap. CDR3 size: 14 residues. The CDR3 spells CAIRASQNTGELFF. CDR3 DNA: TGTGCCATCAGGGCGAGCCAGAACACCGGGGAGCTGTTTTTT.

The chain joins TRBV6-5 to TRBJ2-7; D not resolved. V was pared by 3 bases and J by 6 bases, with 15 bases between. This CDR3 spans 14 amino acids. The V gene's germline CDR1 is MNHEY and CDR2 SVGAGI. CDR3 bases: TGTGCCAGCAGTTATGGGCCCGGGTTTGGCGAGCAGTACTTC. It encodes CASSYGPGFGEQYF.

The chain combines TRBV7-9 with TRBJ1-5; the D gene is possibly TRBD1 (6 bases). The CDR3 totals 15 residues. V was pared by 5 bases and J by 4 bases, with 15 bases between. Looked up from germline, CDR1 is SEHNR and CDR2 is FQNEAQ (reference sequence). CDR3 DNA: TGTGCCAGCAGCCTTCCCGGGACATCAAATCAGCCCCAGCATTTT. It is translated as CASSLPGTSNQPQHF.

The gene calls are TRBV4-1 and TRBJ1-6; 7 bases line up with TRBD1. Germline V gene sequence: CDR1 MGHRA, CDR2 YSYEKL. This CDR3 has 15 amino acids. The junction had 4 bases not matched to a gene; V was cut back by 0 bases and J by 8 bases. In nucleotides, the CDR3 is TGCGCCAGCAGCCAAGAAGAACAGGGGTATTCACCCCTCCACTTT. This sequence encodes CASSQEEQGYSPLHF.

In regard to this clonotype: With only one base between it and a far larger clone, this is likely a read error. The CDR3 sequence: CSVALSVNEQYF. CDR3 DNA: TGCAGCGTTGCCCTTAGTGTAAATGAGCAGTACTTC. The chain combines TRBV29-1 with TRBJ2-7; D ambiguous. CDR1 SQVTM and CDR2 ANQGSEA come from the germline V gene. The CDR3 runs 12 residues. The V end lost 4 bases, the J end lost 7 bases, and 14 bases lay between the germline ends.

In its sample, this clonotype ranks as medium-sized. V gene TRBV9 combines with J gene TRBJ1-2, with D perhaps matching TRBD1 (6 bases). The V gene lost 5 bases and the J gene lost 1 base, with 9 bases spanning the gap. The V gene's germline CDR1 is SGDLS and CDR2 YYNGEE. The CDR3 runs to 13 residues. CDR3 sequence: CASSRDNNYGYTF. The CDR3 bases are TGTGCCAGCAGTCGGGACAATAACTATGGCTACACCTTC. The full variable domain, with the rest looked up from reference TRBV9 and TRBJ1-2, is DSGVTQTPKHLITATGQRVTLRCSPRSGDLSVYWYQQSLDQGLQFLIQYYNGEERAKGNILERFSAQQFPDLHSELNLSSLELGDSALYFCASSRDNNYGYTFGSGTRLTVV.

The CDR3 DNA reads as TGTGCCAGCAGCCACGACGACAGGGTCGGCGGCTACACCTTC. Protein: CASSHDDRVGGYTF. V gene TRBV14 combines with J gene TRBJ1-2, with 7 positions matching TRBD1. This CDR3 has 14 residues. CDR1 SGHDN and CDR2 FVKESK come from the germline V gene. Trimming took 3 bases from V and 8 from J; bases not matched to a gene: 9.

This chain links TRBV7-2 with TRBJ1-5, with D possibly being TRBD1 (6 bases). The CDR3 has 13 amino acids. Germline values: CDR1 SGHTA, CDR2 FQGNSA. V was cut by 8 bases and J by 4 bases, with 12 bases left in between. For the CDR3, the DNA is TGTGCCAGCCGCGGGACATCGAATCAGCCCCAGCATTTT. Encoded protein: CASRGTSNQPQHF.

The chain carries TRBV28 and TRBJ1-2; no reliable D call. Trimming cost V 3 bases and J 4 bases, with 12 bases left between them. Per germline, CDR1 MDHEN and CDR2 SYDVKM. CDR3 size: 14 residues. The CDR3 spells CASSFGVGGYGYTF. The CDR3 DNA sequence: TGTGCCAGCAGTTTTGGGGTGGGCGGCTATGGCTACACCTTC.

This clonotype was seen more than once but under ten times. This sequence is one base from a far larger clone and is likely a read error. This chain joins TRBV6-4 and TRBJ1-6; D gene uncertain. Germline V lookup: CDR1 MRHNA, CDR2 SNTAGT. CDR3 length equals 13 residues. CDR3 in amino acids: CAGSPHINSPLHF. CDR3 nucleotide sequence: TGTGCCGGCAGCCCCCACATTAATTCACCCCTCCACTTT.

About this clonotype: Given a far larger clone just one base away, this is likely a sequencing read error. The chain employs TRBV7-9 and TRBJ2-3, with 7 bases lining up with TRBD2. Germline assignment: CDR1 SEHNR and CDR2 FQNEAQ (reference sequence). This CDR3 comprises 15 residues. Trimming at V came to 5 bases and at J to 0 bases, leaving 5 bases not matched to a gene. CDR3 nucleotide sequence: TGTGCCAGCAGCCCTACTAGCGTGAGCACAGATACGCAGTATTTT. Encoded protein: CASSPTSVSTDTQYF.

This clonotype is medium-sized. The genes are TRBV9 and TRBJ2-2; D possibly matches TRBD1 or TRBD2 (5 bases each). Germline V gene data show CDR1 as SGDLS and CDR2 as YYNGEE. The CDR3 runs to 15 residues. V lost 3 bases, J lost 5 bases, and 14 bases lay in between. The CDR3 nucleotides read TGTGCCAGCAGCGCCACCTCATGGGGGACCGGGGAGCTGTTTTTT. It encodes CASSATSWGTGELFF.

In DNA, the CDR3 is TGTGCCAGCAGTTTATCTAGCGGGACGAGATACACCGGGGAGCTGTTTTTT. It yields the protein CASSLSSGTRYTGELFF. The genes are TRBV27 and TRBJ2-2; 8 bases fit TRBD2. V was clipped by 0 bases and J by 3 bases; unmatched bases: 6. Germline V gives CDR1 MNHEY, CDR2 SMNVEV (reference sequence). This CDR3 comprises 17 residues.

Comment on this clonotype: A single base is all that separates this from a far larger clone, so a read error is likely. The chain links TRBV6-4 to TRBJ1-3, with 7 nucleotides matching TRBD1. The CDR3 contains 14 residues. The germline V gene encodes CDR1 MRHNA and CDR2 SNTAGT. CDR3 region: CASSGTVSGNNIYF. The CDR3 coding sequence is TGTGCCAGCAGCGGGACAGTCTCTGGAAACAACATATATTTT.

This clonotype occurred once. It differs at one base from a far larger clone, so likely a read error. The V and J genes are TRBV6-6 and TRBJ1-4, with 7 bases identical to TRBD1. The germline gives CDR1 MNHNY, CDR2 SVGAGI (reference sequence). CDR3 length equals 13 residues. The V and J ends lost 8 bases and 7 bases, in that order; junction bases with no gene match: 7. CDR3 in DNA: TGTGCCAGCGACAGGGAATCGAGTGAAAAACTGTTTTTT. Amino acids: CASDRESSEKLFF.

This clonotype is labeled as medium-sized. Here the CDR3 reads CASSLEALAGTGELFF. The CDR3 DNA reads as TGCGCCAGCAGCTTGGAGGCTCTAGCGGGAACCGGGGAGCTGTTTTTT. V gene TRBV5-1 combines with J gene TRBJ2-2; 9 bases are a match to TRBD2. Germline CDR1 reads SGHRS; CDR2 reads YFSETQ. Losses at the gene ends were 0 bases for V and 5 bases for J; bases not matched to a gene: 5. The CDR3 is 16 amino acids.

This chain joins TRBV11-2 and TRBJ1-4; maybe TRBD1 (6 bases). This CDR3 has 16 residues. Per germline, CDR1 SGHAT and CDR2 FQNNGV. V was cut by 1 base and J by 6 bases, with 15 bases left in between. In DNA form, the CDR3 reads TGTGCCAGCAGCTTAGTGGTGGGGGGCGTTGATGAAAAACTGTTTTTT. Its translation: CASSLVVGGVDEKLFF.

The chain couples TRBV28 to TRBJ2-4; 11 positions match TRBD2. This CDR3 is 16 amino acids long. V shed 8 bases, J shed 0 bases, and the junction held 6 bases outside the gene matches. CDR1 and CDR2 (germline): MDHEN, SYDVKM. The CDR3 reads CASVPGLAVAKNIQYF. CDR3 bases: TGTGCCAGCGTTCCGGGACTAGCGGTAGCCAAAAACATTCAGTACTTC.

This clonotype was counted many times. V is TRBV10-3 and J is TRBJ1-6; 7 bases agree with TRBD1. CDR3 length: 16 amino acids. Germline CDR1 and CDR2: ENHRY and SYGVKD. The trim removed 2 bases at V and 8 bases at J, leaving 9 bases unmatched. CDR3 bases: TGTGCCATCAGTGAGACAGGGGCCAGTTGGTATTCACCCCTCCACTTT. Protein product: CAISETGASWYSPLHF.

Within the sample, this clonotype is medium-sized. The rearrangement links TRBV20-1 to TRBJ2-3; TRBD2 aligns across 15 bases. Germline V CDR1 and CDR2: DFQATT, SNEGSKA (reference sequence). The CDR3 sequence is 16 residues long. The junction had 2 bases not matched to a gene; V was cut back by 1 base and J by 3 bases. The CDR3 nucleotides are TGCAGTGCTAGAGGGACTAGCGGGAGGGTAACAGATACGCAGTATTTT. It translates to CSARGTSGRVTDTQYF.